Following are 21 T cell receptor beta chains from one sample sequenced in a study of T cells after yellow fever vaccination. TCRdb reprocessed the 5' RACE reads with MiXCR, giving one entry per CDR3 protein. The data contain more than 300,000 distinct CDR3 sequences, approximately 12% of them seen just once; the ten biggest clones take up about 3%. The sample was CD4+ T cells sorted from PBMCs, taken 45 days after the yellow fever booster vaccination. Receptor source: a man aged 18-30 years who received the YFV17D yellow fever vaccine.

V usage is TRBV7-9 and J usage is TRBJ2-7, with D perhaps being TRBD1 or TRBD2 (5 bases each). Germline-derived CDR1 and CDR2 are SEHNR and FQNEAQ (reference sequence). This CDR3 contains 16 residues. V was shortened by 5 bases and J by 4 bases, with 21 bases between the two germline ends. CDR3 in DNA: TGTGCCAGCAGCCCCCGGGGACGGGGTTCTGGGTACGAGCAGTACTTC. It specifies CASSPRGRGSGYEQYF. Supplemented by reference TRBV7-9 and TRBJ2-7, the full variable domain reads DTGVSQNPRHKITKRGQNVTFRCDPISEHNRLYWYRQTLGQGPEFLTYFQNEAQLEKSRLLSDRFSAERPKGSFSTLEIQRTEQGDSAMYLCASSPRGRGSGYEQYFGPGTRLTVT.

The chain employs TRBV20-1 and TRBJ2-5; TRBD2 agrees at 7 bases. The germline V gene encodes CDR1 DFQATT and CDR2 SNEGSKA (reference sequence). The V gene end was trimmed by 6 bases and the J gene end by 5 bases; junction bases not matched to a gene: 6. This CDR3 region has 12 residues. DNA of the CDR3: TGCAGTGCGAGCGGGGCGGAGGAGACCCAGTACTTC. Its translation: CSASGAEETQYF.

The gene calls are TRBV6-2 or TRBV6-3 and TRBJ2-5, with D perhaps being TRBD1 or TRBD2 (6 bases each). Germline V gene sequence: CDR1 MNHEY, CDR2 SVGEGT. CDR3 length: 16 residues. The V end lost 2 bases, the J end lost 2 bases, and 15 bases lay between the germline ends. The CDR3 bases are TGTGCCAGCAGTTACCGTCCGGGGGCTTGGCAAGAGACCCAGTACTTC. Translating gives CASSYRPGAWQETQYF.

The chain combines TRBV5-1 with TRBJ2-2, with TRBD1 matching over 9 bases. This CDR3 has 15 residues. Germline CDR1 and CDR2: SGHRS and YFSETQ. V shed 7 bases and J 0 bases; nucleotides not matched to a gene: 4. In DNA form, the CDR3 reads TGCGCCAGCGCCCGACAGGGGGCGAACACCGGGGAGCTGTTTTTT. Translating gives CASARQGANTGELFF.

This chain joins TRBV6-2 or TRBV6-3 and TRBJ2-2, with D perhaps matching TRBD2 (5 bases). The CDR3 runs 14 residues. From germline, CDR1 is MNHEY and CDR2 SVGEGT. With 2 bases removed from V and 7 bases from J, the gap between germline ends came to 11 bases. CDR3 in amino acids: CASSYNPGYGELFF. In DNA form, the CDR3 reads TGTGCCAGCAGTTACAATCCGGGGTACGGGGAGCTGTTTTTT.

This clonotype was seen a few times. This chain connects TRBV7-2 to TRBJ2-1, with 10 bases that match TRBD2. Losses at the gene ends were 5 bases for V and 10 bases for J; bases not matched to a gene: 17. CDR1 is SGHTA, CDR2 FQGNSA, per germline. The CDR3 loop spans 17 amino acids. The CDR3 region is CASSPPGQSGGAVEQFF. CDR3 DNA sequence: TGTGCCAGCAGCCCTCCGGGACAAAGCGGGGGGGCCGTAGAGCAGTTCTTC.

V usage is TRBV20-1 and J usage is TRBJ1-6, with D maybe TRBD1 (5 bases). Germline lookup yields CDR1 DFQATT and CDR2 SNEGSKA (reference sequence). V lost 3 bases and J lost 5, with 14 bases in between. The CDR3 is made up of 15 amino acids. The DNA for the CDR3 is TGCAGTGCTAGCCCCGGGGCGTTGGATAATTCACCCCTCCACTTT. Translated, it gives CSASPGALDNSPLHF.

V gene TRBV4-3 combines with J gene TRBJ1-6; no firm D call. CDR1 and CDR2 from the germline V gene are LGHNA and YSLEER. The CDR3 consists of 15 residues. Trimming left V 0 bases short and J 8 bases short, with 11 bases between. CDR3 sequence (DNA): TGCGCCAGCAGCCAAGACCAGGAGAATTATTCACCCCTCCACTTT. Protein sequence: CASSQDQENYSPLHF.

This clonotype was picked up a small number of times. This rearrangement joins TRBV18 to TRBJ1-1; D is unresolved. Looked up from germline, CDR1 is KGHSH and CDR2 is LQKENI. The V end lost 3 bases, the J end lost 5 bases, and 13 bases lay between the germline ends. The CDR3 covers 14 residues. CDR3 loop: CASSPTSMETEAFF. CDR3 nucleotide sequence: TGTGCCAGCTCACCGACATCTATGGAGACTGAAGCTTTCTTT.

This clonotype came up many times. V usage is TRBV7-3 and J usage is TRBJ1-1; no reliable D call. CDR1 and CDR2 from the germline V gene are SGHTA and FQGTGA. The V end lost 5 bases, the J end lost 6 bases, and 16 bases lay between the germline ends. The CDR3 is 14 residues long. The CDR3 sequence is CASSLQHQRSEAFF. The DNA of the CDR3 is TGTGCCAGCAGCCTCCAGCATCAAAGGTCTGAAGCTTTCTTT.

The genes are TRBV5-1 and TRBJ2-1; D possibly corresponds to TRBD1 (5 bases). V was pared by 4 bases and J by 6 bases, with 17 bases between. Germline V gene sequence: CDR1 SGHRS, CDR2 YFSETQ. The CDR3 spans 15 residues. The CDR3 protein is CASSVVPGRLNEQFF. CDR3 bases: TGCGCCAGCAGCGTTGTCCCAGGGCGCCTCAATGAGCAGTTCTTC.

This clonotype has more than one count but fewer than ten. The chain couples TRBV24-1 to TRBJ1-5; D gene unclear. Germline lookup yields CDR1 KGHDR and CDR2 SFDVKD. V lost 4 bases and J lost 0, with 6 bases in between. This CDR3 is 14 amino acids long. CDR3 residues: CATSDVYSNQPQHF. In DNA, the CDR3 is TGTGCCACCAGTGACGTTTATAGCAATCAGCCCCAGCATTTT.

This clonotype was counted at least ten times. The chain joins TRBV6-5 to TRBJ2-7; 7 bases are shared with TRBD2. The ends lost 0 bases at V and 0 bases at J; junction bases unmatched: 8. Germline assignment: CDR1 MNHEY and CDR2 SVGAGI. The CDR3 has 17 residues. Here the CDR3 reads CASSYSAGRLSSYEQYF. The DNA of the CDR3 is TGTGCCAGCAGTTACTCCGCCGGGAGGCTGAGCTCCTACGAGCAGTACTTC.

The V and J genes are TRBV7-9 and TRBJ1-5; D gene uncertain. The CDR3 sequence is 13 residues long. Germline CDR1 and CDR2: SEHNR and FQNEAQ (reference sequence). Deletions cut 0 bases from V and 7 bases from J, with 7 bases between. The CDR3 nucleotides read TGTGCCAGCAGCTTAGCGGAGAAACAGCCCCAGCATTTT. Amino acids: CASSLAEKQPQHF.

This clonotype was recorded at least ten times. V usage is TRBV7-8 and J usage is TRBJ2-3; no clear D gene. The CDR3 is 12 amino acids. V lost 8 bases and J 0 bases, leaving 6 bases between the germline ends. The germline V gene encodes CDR1 SGHVS and CDR2 FQNEAQ. The CDR3 loop is CASAPSTDTQYF. CDR3 nucleotides: TGTGCCAGCGCCCCGAGCACAGATACGCAGTATTTT.

There are a few counts of this clonotype. The V and J genes are TRBV2 and TRBJ2-5; 12 positions match TRBD1. The V gene end was trimmed by 6 bases and the J gene end by 5 bases; junction bases not matched to a gene: 4. Germline V gives CDR1 SNHLY, CDR2 FYNNEI. The CDR3 length is 14 residues. CDR3 sequence: CASRRDRGPETQYF. The CDR3 bases are TGTGCCAGCAGGCGGGACAGGGGGCCGGAGACCCAGTACTTC.

The V call is TRBV5-1, the J call TRBJ1-1; D not certain. This CDR3 is 16 amino acids long. V lost 4 bases and J lost 0, with 16 bases in between. Looked up from germline, CDR1 is SGHRS and CDR2 is YFSETQ. The CDR3 coding sequence is TGCGCCAGCAGCACAAACCTAGGAGTTATGAACACTGAAGCTTTCTTT. This sequence encodes CASSTNLGVMNTEAFF.

This clonotype was observed a few times. The chain links TRBV7-9 to TRBJ2-7; tentatively, D is TRBD1 or TRBD2 (5 bases each). V lost 1 base and J lost 0, with 13 bases in between. Germline CDR1 SEHNR, CDR2 FQNEAQ (reference sequence). The CDR3 sequence is 16 residues long. The CDR3 is CASSLGARDDSYEQYV. CDR3 bases: TGTGCCAGCAGCTTAGGGGCTCGGGACGACTCCTACGAGCAGTACGTC.

CDR3 nucleotide sequence: TGTGCCAGCGTCCCGGGGGGCGTGTTAACAGATACGCAGTATTTT. It is translated as CASVPGGVLTDTQYF. The chain joins TRBV5-6 to TRBJ2-3; possibly TRBD2 for D (7 bases). Looked up from germline, CDR1 is SGHDT and CDR2 is YYEEEE. Trimming removed 7 bases from V and 3 bases from J, with 18 bases in between. The CDR3 sequence is 15 residues long.

This clonotype occurred a few times. The chain uses TRBV7-2 and TRBJ2-5; tentative D call: TRBD2 (5 bases). Trimming removed 5 bases at V and 1 base at J, with 17 bases between. The V gene's germline CDR1 is SGHTA and CDR2 FQGNSA. The CDR3 is 16 amino acids. Written as DNA, the CDR3 is TGTGCCAGCAGCCGGCGGGTTGTTTTCAGCCAAGAGACCCAGTACTTC. It codes for CASSRRVVFSQETQYF.

This clonotype was detected a few times. Written as DNA, the CDR3 is TGTGCCAGCTCACCACACAGCCGGGGGGGAAGAGTGTTTTTT. Translated: CASSPHSRGGRVFF. The chain employs TRBV18 and TRBJ1-4; D perhaps matches TRBD1 (5 bases). The CDR3 has 14 residues. CDR1 is KGHSH, CDR2 LQKENI, per germline. V lost 1 base to trimming and J lost 15 bases, with 18 bases between them.